The clone carrying this TCR beta chain was counted at least ten times. Its antigen is as yet unknown. This entry comes from a study of T cells in Graves' hyperthyroidism and ophthalmopathy. The definition of stable Graves' hyperthyroidism was no ophthalmopathy progression within 18 months. The diagnoses drew upon clinical symptoms, serum thyroxine and TRAb, thyroid ultrasound and orbital computed tomography. General observations from the study: In the analysis, a 13 V-J model separated ophthalmopathy from stable hyperthyroidism. The model predicted ophthalmopathy a median around six months before onset.

The length of the CDR3 is 14 residues. The V end was cut by 2 bases, the J end by 1 base, with 7 bases between. Germline values: CDR1 SGHRS, CDR2 YFSETQ. RNA transcripts provided the source from which TCR beta CDR3 regions were amplified. The TCR CDR3 was amplified in a first-round RT-PCR using the HTBI primer set. TCRdb itself ran the multiplex PCR reads through MiXCR, one entry per CDR3 protein. The repertoire holds roughly 630,000 distinct CDR3 sequences, about 15% seen once, with around 7.5% in the top ten. This rearrangement joins TRBV5-1 to TRBJ1-3, with unresolved D. Sequenced sample: blood. The sequence derives from a young woman with Graves' hyperthyroidism. The CDR3: CASSFTGSGNTIYF. The CDR3 coding sequence is TGCGCCAGCAGCTTTACCGGTTCTGGAAACACCATATATTTT.